This TCR beta chain was documented in a study of blood T cells in healthy people across ages. V lost 5 bases, J lost 3 bases, and 9 bases stayed unmatched. Germline CDR1 and CDR2: MNHNY and SVGAGI (reference sequence). The CDR3 loop spans 15 amino acids. Then a second PCR, running about 6 to 11 cycles, was carried out with a sample-barcoded 5' primer and a J-beta primer mix. TCRdb itself ran the 5' RACE reads through MiXCR, one entry per CDR3 protein. The sample records hundreds of thousands of distinct CDR3 sequences, under 30% being singletons. Study observations and caveats: Diversity estimated from one million T cells was considered an underestimate.

The sample, roughly 9.1 milliliters of peripheral blood, was drawn from each donor. This clonotype was observed at least ten times. As yet, its antigen is unknown. This TCR was sampled from a woman older than 75 in good health. The specimen was blood. V gene TRBV6-6 combines with J gene TRBJ2-5; 7 bases align to TRBD2. In DNA, the CDR3 is TGTGCCAGCAGTCAGACATCGGGGGGTGAAGAGACCCAGTACTTC. Encoded protein: CASSQTSGGEETQYF.